Below are 2 T cell receptor beta chains sequenced from a single sample in a study of T cell repertoires in cytomegalovirus infection. TCRdb ran MiXCR on the reads and lists one entry per CDR3 protein. The repertoire consists of fewer than 550,000 distinct CDR3 sequences, with about 15% occurring once and the leading ten covering roughly a quarter. The source material was CD8+ T cells from PBMCs. The receptors here all came from a human donor in good health (CMV status not recorded). Some clones in this sample may be carry-over from other donors' samples.

As concerns this clonotype: Just one base apart from a much larger clone, this may be a read error. The CDR3 coding sequence is TGTGCCGGCAGGGCCGGGACAGGGCCCTACGAGCAGTACTTC. Translating gives CAGRAGTGPYEQYF. The chain combines TRBV12-3 or TRBV12-4 with TRBJ2-7; TRBD1 matches at 9 bases. CDR3 size: 14 residues.

This chain uses TRBV6-5 with TRBJ1-3; D is ambiguous. Trimming removed 0 bases from V and 0 bases from J, with 9 bases in between. The V gene's germline CDR1 is MNHEY and CDR2 SVGAGI. The CDR3 runs 16 residues. CDR3 in DNA: TGTGCCAGCAGTTACTCCGACTGGAGCTCTGGAAACACCATATATTTT. It is translated as CASSYSDWSSGNTIYF.